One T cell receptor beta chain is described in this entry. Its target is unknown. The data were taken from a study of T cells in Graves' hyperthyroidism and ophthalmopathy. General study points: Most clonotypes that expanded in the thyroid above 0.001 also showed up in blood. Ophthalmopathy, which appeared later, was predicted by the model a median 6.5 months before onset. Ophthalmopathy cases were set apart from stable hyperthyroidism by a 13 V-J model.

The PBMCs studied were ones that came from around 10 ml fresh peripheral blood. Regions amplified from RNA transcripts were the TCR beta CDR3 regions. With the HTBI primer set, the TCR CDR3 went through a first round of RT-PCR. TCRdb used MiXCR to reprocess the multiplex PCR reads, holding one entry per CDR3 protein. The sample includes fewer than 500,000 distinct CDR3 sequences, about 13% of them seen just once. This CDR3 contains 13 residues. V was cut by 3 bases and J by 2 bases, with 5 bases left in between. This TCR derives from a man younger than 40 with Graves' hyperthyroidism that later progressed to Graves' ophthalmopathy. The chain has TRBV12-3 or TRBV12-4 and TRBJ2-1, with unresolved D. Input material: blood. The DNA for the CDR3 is TGTGCCAGCAGTTTTCAGACCTACAATGAGCAGTTCTTC. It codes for CASSFQTYNEQFF.